This T cell receptor beta chain was profiled in a study of T cells after somatic rescue of genetic block. V gave up 3 bases and J gave up 7 bases, with 16 bases separating them. The germline V gene encodes CDR1 LNHDA and CDR2 SQIVND (reference sequence). The CDR3 consists of 15 residues. Libraries were prepared by immunoSEQ multiplex PCR; TCRdb keeps only in-frame clonotypes and omits some of them. Of around 7,900 clones listed, 80% to 85% are singletons. The chain links TRBV19 to TRBJ1-5, with a weak D call TRBD1 (6 bases). This sequence originates from a boy younger than 18. Sequencing was carried out using peripheral blood mononuclear cells (PBMCs). The CDR3 loop reads CASSIGGPKGQPQHF. The CDR3 DNA reads TGTGCCAGTAGTATTGGGGGCCCAAAGGGGCAGCCCCAGCATTTT. The full variable domain, in which reference TRBV19 and TRBJ1-5 provide the parts outside the CDR3, is DGGITQSPKYLFRKEGQNVTLSCEQNLNHDAMYWYRQDPGQGLRLIYYSQIVNDFQKGDIAEGYSVSREKKESFPLTVTSAQKNPTAFYLCASSIGGPKGQPQHFGDGTRLSIL.